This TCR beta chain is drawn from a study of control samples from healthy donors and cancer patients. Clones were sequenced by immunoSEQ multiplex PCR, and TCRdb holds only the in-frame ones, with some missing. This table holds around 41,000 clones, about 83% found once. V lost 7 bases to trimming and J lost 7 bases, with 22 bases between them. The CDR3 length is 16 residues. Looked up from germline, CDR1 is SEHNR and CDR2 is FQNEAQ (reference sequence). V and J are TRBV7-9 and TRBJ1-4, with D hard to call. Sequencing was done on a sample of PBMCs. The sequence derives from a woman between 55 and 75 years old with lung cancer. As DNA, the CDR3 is TGTGCCAGCACCCCACGCCCGGCTTCAAGTGGTGAAAAACTGTTTTTT. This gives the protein CASTPRPASSGEKLFF.